What follows describes a single T cell receptor beta chain. Its target is unknown. The data were obtained in a study of memory CD4+ T cells and cytomegalovirus serostatus. Study at large: Donors were healthy Belgian adults, fewer than ten CMV seropositive and roughly 25 seronegative. General observations from the study: The CMV-associated TCR signature appears largely within the CD4+ memory repertoire.

Single viable CD3+CD4+CD8-CD45RO+ cells were sorted as the memory CD4+ T cells. Serostatus was set by detecting CMV pp150, pp28, p38, p52 IgG. Per the authors' pipeline: Out-of-frame sequences were removed, leaving a few million distinct TCRbeta sequences. Only in-frame clones appear in the TCRdb table, and some are missing; sequencing was by immunoSEQ multiplex PCR. That table supplies the V and J calls and clone size; D and trimming were determined from the DNA. There are around 61,000 clones in the sample; 82% occur only once, and around 0.38% lies in the top ten. This TCR came from an adult in good health and CMV-seronegative. Sample: memory CD4+ T cells from blood.

The chain's CDR3 is CASREQGAKGGYTF. The CDR3 DNA reads as TGTGCCAGCAGGGAACAGGGGGCCAAAGGTGGCTACACCTTC. This chain connects TRBV6-5 to TRBJ1-2; 9 nucleotides match TRBD1. CDR1 and CDR2 from the germline V gene are MNHEY and SVGAGI. This CDR3 comprises 14 residues. With 6 bases clipped from V and 7 bases from J, the junction kept 9 bases outside the gene matches.